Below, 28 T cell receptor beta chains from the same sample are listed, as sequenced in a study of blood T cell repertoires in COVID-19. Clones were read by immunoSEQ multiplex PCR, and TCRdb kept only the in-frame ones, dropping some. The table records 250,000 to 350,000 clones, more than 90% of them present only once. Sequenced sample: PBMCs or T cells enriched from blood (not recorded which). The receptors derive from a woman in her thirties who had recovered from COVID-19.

The CDR3 is CASRPGTGGTSPLHF. As DNA, the CDR3 is TGTGCCAGCAGACCCGGGACAGGGGGTACTTCACCCCTCCACTTT. J is TRBJ1-6 and V is TRBV7-2; 11 nucleotides align to TRBD1. The CDR3 covers 15 residues. CDR1 and CDR2 from the germline V gene are SGHTA and FQGNSA. Losses at the gene ends were 6 bases for V and 9 bases for J; bases not matched to a gene: 7.

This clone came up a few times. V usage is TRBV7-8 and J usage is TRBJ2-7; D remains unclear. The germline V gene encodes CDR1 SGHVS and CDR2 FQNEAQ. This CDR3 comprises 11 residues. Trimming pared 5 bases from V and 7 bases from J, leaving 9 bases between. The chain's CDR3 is CASSARWEQYF. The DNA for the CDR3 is TGTGCCAGCAGCGCCCGGTGGGAGCAGTACTTC.

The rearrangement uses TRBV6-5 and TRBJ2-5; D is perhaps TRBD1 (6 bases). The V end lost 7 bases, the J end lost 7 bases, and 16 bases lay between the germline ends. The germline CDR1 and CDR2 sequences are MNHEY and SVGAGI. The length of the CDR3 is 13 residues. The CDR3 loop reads CASIPTGRGTQYF. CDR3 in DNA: TGTGCCAGCATTCCGACAGGCCGTGGGACCCAGTACTTC.

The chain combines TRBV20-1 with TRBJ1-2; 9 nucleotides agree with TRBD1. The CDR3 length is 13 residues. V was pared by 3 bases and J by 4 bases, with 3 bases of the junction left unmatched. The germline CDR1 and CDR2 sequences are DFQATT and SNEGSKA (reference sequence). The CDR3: CSASDRGTYGYTF. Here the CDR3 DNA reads TGCAGTGCTAGTGACAGGGGGACCTATGGCTACACCTTC.

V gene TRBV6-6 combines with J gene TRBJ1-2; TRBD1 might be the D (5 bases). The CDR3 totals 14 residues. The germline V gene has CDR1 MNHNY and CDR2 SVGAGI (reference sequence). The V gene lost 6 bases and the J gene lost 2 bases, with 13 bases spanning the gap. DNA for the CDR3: TGTGCCAGCAGGGGGCAGGGAGGGAACTATGGCTACACCTTC. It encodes CASRGQGGNYGYTF.

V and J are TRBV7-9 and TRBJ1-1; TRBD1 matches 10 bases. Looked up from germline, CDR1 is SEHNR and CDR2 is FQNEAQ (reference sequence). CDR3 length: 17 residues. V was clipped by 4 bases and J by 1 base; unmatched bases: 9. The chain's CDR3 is CASSSNPGQGPNTEAFF. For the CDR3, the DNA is TGTGCCAGCAGCTCGAACCCGGGACAGGGGCCGAACACTGAAGCTTTCTTT.

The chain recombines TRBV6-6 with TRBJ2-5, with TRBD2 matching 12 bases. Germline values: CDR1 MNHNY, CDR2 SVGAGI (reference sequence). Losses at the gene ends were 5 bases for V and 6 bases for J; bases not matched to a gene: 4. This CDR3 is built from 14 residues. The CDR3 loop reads CASSPGTSGQTQYF. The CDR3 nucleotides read TGTGCCAGCAGTCCCGGGACTAGCGGGCAGACCCAGTACTTC.

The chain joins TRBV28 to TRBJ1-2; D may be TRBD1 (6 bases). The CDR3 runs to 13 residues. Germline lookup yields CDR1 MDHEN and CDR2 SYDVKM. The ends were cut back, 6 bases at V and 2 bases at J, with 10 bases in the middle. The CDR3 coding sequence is TGTGCCAGCAGGACAACAGGGAACTATGGCTACACCTTC. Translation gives CASRTTGNYGYTF.

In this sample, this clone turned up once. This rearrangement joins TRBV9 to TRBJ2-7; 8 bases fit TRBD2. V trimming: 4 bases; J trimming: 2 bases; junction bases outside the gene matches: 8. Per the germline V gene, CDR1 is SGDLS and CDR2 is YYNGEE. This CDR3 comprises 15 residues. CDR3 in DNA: TGTGCCAGCAGCCCGTCGGGGGGGGCGACCTACGAGCAGTACTTC. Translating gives CASSPSGGATYEQYF. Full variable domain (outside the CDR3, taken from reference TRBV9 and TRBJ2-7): DSGVTQTPKHLITATGQRVTLRCSPRSGDLSVYWYQQSLDQGLQFLIQYYNGEERAKGNILERFSAQQFPDLHSELNLSSLELGDSALYFCASSPSGGATYEQYFGPGTRLTVT.

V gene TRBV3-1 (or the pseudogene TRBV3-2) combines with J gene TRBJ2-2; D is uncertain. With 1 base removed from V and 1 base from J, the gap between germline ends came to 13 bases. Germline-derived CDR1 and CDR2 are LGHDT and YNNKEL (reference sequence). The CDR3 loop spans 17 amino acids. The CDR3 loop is CASSQGFNKLNTGELFF. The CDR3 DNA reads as TGTGCCAGCAGCCAAGGGTTTAACAAGTTGAACACCGGGGAGCTGTTTTTT.

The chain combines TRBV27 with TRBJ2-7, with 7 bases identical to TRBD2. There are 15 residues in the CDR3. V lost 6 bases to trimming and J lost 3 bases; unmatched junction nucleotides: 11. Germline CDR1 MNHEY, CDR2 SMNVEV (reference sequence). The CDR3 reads CASSDDLGLGYEQYF. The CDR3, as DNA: TGTGCCAGCAGCGATGACCTCGGACTAGGCTACGAGCAGTACTTC.

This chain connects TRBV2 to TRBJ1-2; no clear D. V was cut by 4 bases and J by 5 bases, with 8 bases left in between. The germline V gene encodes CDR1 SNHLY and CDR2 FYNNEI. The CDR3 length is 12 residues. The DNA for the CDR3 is TGTGCCAGCAGTGTTAAGGAGTATGGCTACACCTTC. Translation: CASSVKEYGYTF.

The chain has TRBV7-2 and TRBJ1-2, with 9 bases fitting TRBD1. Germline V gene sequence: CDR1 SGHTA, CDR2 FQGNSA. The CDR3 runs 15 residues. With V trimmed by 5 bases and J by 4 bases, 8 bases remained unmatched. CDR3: CASSPGQGGFYGYTF. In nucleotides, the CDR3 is TGTGCCAGCAGCCCGGGACAGGGCGGGTTCTATGGCTACACCTTC.

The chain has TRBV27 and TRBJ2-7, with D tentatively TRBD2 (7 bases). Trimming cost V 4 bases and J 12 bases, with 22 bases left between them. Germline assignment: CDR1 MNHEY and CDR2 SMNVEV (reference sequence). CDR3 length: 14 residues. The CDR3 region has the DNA TGTGCCAGCAGTTCCCGGGGCGGGGGCACCGGGGGGTACTTC. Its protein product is CASSSRGGGTGGYF.

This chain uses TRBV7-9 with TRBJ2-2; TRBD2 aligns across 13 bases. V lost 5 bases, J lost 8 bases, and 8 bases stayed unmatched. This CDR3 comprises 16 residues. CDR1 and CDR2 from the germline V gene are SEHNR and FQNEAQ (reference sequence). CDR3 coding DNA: TGTGCCAGCAGCCCAAGGACTAGCGGGAGATGGGGGGAGCTGTTTTTT. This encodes CASSPRTSGRWGELFF.

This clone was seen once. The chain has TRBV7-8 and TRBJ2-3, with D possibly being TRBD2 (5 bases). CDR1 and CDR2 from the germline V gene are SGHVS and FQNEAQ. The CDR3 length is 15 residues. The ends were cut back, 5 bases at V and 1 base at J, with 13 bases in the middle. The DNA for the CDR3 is TGTGCCAGCAGCCCCCGCGATAGCGGCACAGATACGCAGTATTTT. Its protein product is CASSPRDSGTDTQYF.

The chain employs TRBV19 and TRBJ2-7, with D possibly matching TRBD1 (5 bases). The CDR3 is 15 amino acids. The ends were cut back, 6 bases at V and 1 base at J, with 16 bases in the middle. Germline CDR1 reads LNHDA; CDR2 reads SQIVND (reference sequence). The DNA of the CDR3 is TGTGCCAGTAGCCAATACCTGGACAAATCCTACGAGCAGTACTTC. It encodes CASSQYLDKSYEQYF.

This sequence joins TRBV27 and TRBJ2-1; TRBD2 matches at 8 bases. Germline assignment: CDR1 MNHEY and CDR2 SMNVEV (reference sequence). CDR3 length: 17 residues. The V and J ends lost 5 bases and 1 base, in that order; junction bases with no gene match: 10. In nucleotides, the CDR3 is TGTGCCAGCAGTCCAAGTCGGGGACTAGGGTCCTACAATGAGCAGTTCTTC. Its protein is CASSPSRGLGSYNEQFF.

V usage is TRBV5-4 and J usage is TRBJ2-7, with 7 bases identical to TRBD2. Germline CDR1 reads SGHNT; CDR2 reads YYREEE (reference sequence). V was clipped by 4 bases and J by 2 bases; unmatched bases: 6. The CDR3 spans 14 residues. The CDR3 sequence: CASSRLGGAYEQYF. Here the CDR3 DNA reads TGTGCCAGCAGCCGCTTGGGGGGGGCCTACGAGCAGTACTTC.

CDR3 sequence (DNA): TGTGCCAGCAGCCCTCCGGACAGGGGGCTTACTGAAGCTTTCTTT. Translation gives CASSPPDRGLTEAFF. The rearrangement links TRBV28 to TRBJ1-1; 11 bases line up with TRBD1. V gave up 6 bases and J gave up 5 bases; unmatched junction bases: 8. Germline V lookup: CDR1 MDHEN, CDR2 SYDVKM. CDR3 length equals 15 residues.

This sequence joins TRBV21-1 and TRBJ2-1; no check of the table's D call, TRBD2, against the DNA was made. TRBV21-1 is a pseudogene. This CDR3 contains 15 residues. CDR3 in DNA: TGTGCCAGCAGCCCCCGAGGATGGGAGATCAATGAGCAGTTCTTC. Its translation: CASSPRGWEINEQFF.

The CDR3 coding sequence is TGTGCCAGCAGTGGGAGGGGCCCGAATGAAAAACTGTTTTTT. This sequence encodes CASSGRGPNEKLFF. This chain uses TRBV25-1 with TRBJ1-4, with D possibly matching TRBD1 (5 bases). The germline V and J ends were trimmed by 4 bases and 5 bases, with 11 bases remaining between them. The CDR3 spans 14 residues. Germline assignment: CDR1 MGHDK and CDR2 SYGVNS.

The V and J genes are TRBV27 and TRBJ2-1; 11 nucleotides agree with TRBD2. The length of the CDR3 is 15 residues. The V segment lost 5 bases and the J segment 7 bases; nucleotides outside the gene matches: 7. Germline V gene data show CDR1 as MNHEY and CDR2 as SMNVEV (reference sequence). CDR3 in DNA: TGTGCCAGCAGTCCAAATAGCGGGGGGGGAAATGAGCAGTTCTTC. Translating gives CASSPNSGGGNEQFF.

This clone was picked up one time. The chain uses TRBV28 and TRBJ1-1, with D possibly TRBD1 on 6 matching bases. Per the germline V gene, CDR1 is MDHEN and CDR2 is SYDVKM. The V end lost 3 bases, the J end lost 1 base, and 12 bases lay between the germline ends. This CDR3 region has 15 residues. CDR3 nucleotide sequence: TGTGCCAGCAGTTTTAGCCAGGGGTGGAACACTGAAGCTTTCTTT. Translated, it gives CASSFSQGWNTEAFF.

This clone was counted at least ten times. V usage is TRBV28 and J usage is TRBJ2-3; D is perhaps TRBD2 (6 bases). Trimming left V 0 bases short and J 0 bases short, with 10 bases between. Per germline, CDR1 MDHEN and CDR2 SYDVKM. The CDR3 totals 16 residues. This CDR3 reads CASSLWGSGSTDTQYF. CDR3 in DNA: TGTGCCAGCAGTTTATGGGGAAGCGGGAGCACAGATACGCAGTATTTT.

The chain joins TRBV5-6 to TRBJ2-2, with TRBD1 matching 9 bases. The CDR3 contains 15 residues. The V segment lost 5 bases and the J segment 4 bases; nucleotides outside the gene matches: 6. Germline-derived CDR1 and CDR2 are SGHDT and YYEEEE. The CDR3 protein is CASRTGTGSTGELFF. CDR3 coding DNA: TGTGCCAGCAGGACCGGGACAGGGAGCACCGGGGAGCTGTTTTTT.

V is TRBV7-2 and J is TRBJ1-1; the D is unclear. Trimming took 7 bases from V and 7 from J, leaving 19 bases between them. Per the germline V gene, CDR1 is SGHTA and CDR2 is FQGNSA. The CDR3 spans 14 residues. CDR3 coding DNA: TGTGCCAGCACCTCAAGTGGTAAATCCTATGAAGCTTTCTTT. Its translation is CASTSSGKSYEAFF.

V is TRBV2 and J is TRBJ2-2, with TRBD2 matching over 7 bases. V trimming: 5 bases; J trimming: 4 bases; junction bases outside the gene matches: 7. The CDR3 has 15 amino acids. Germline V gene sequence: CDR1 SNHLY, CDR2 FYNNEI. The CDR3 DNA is TGTGCCAGCAGTTCCGTATTAGCGGGCACCGGGGAGCTGTTTTTT. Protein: CASSSVLAGTGELFF.